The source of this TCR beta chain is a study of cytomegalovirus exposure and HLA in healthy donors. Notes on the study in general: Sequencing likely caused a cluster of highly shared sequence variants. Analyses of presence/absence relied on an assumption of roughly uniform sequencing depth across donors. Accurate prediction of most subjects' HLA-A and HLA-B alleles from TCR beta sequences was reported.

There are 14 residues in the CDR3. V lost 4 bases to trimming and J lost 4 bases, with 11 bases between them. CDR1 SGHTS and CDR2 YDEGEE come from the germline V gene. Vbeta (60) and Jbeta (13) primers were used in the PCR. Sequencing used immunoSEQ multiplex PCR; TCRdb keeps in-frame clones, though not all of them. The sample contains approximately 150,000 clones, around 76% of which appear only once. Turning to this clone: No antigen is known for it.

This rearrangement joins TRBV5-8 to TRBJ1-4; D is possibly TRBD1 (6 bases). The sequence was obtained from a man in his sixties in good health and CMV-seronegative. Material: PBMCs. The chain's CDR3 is CASSRGQNNEKLFF. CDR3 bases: TGTGCCAGCAGCCGGGGACAAAATAATGAAAAACTGTTTTTT.